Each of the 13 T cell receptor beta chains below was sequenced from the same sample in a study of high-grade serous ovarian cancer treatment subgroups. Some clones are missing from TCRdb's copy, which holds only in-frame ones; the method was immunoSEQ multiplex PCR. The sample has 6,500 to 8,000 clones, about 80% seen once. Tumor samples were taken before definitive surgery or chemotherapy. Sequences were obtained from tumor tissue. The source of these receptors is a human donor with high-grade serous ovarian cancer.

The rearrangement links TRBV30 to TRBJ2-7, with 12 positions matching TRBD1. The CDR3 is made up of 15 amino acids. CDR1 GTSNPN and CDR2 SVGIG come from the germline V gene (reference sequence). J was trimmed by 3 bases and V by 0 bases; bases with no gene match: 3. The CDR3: CAWSVGTGGVYEQYF. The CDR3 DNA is TGTGCCTGGAGTGTAGGGACAGGGGGCGTCTACGAGCAGTACTTC.

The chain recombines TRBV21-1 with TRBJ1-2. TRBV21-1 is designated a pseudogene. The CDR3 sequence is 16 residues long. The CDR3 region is CASSKSPRSRAGGYTF. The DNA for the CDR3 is TGTGCCAGCAGCAAATCCCCTCGTAGCAGGGCGGGAGGCTACACCTTC.

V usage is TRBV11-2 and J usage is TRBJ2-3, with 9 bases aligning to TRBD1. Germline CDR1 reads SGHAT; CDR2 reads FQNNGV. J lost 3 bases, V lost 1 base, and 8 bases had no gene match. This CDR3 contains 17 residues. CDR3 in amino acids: CASSLGLTGGVTDTQYF. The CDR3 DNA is TGTGCCAGCAGCTTAGGTCTTACAGGGGGCGTGACAGATACGCAGTATTTT.

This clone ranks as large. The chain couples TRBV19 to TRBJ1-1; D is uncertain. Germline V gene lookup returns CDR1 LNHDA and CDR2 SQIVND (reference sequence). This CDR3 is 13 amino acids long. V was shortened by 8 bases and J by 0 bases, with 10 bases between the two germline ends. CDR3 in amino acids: CASRSRLNTEAFF. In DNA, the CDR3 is TGTGCCAGTCGCTCCAGATTGAACACTGAAGCTTTCTTT.

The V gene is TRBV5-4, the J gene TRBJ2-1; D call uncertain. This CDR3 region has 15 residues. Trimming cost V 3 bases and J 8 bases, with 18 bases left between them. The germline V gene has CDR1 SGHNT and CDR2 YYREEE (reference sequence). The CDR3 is CASSSSGNTGHEQFF. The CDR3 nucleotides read TGTGCCAGCAGCTCTAGTGGGAACACCGGGCATGAGCAGTTCTTC.

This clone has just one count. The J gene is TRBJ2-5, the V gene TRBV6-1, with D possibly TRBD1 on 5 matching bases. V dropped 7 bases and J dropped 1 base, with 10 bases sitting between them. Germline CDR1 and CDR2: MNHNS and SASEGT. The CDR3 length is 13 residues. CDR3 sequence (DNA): TGTGCCAGCAACAGGTTGGGCCAAGAGACCCAGTACTTC. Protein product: CASNRLGQETQYF.

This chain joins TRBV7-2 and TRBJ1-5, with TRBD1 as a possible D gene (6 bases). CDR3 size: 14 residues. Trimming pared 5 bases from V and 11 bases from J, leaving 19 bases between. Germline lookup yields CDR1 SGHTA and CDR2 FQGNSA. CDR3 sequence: CASSPYREYLAQHF. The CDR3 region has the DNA TGTGCCAGCAGCCCCTACAGGGAATATCTGGCCCAGCATTTT.

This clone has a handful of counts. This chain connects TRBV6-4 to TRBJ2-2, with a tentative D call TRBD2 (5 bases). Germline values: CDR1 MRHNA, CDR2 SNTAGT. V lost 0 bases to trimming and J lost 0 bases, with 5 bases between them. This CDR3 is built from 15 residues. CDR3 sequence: CASSDSSANTGELFF. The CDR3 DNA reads TGTGCCAGCAGTGACTCTAGCGCGAACACCGGGGAGCTGTTTTTT.

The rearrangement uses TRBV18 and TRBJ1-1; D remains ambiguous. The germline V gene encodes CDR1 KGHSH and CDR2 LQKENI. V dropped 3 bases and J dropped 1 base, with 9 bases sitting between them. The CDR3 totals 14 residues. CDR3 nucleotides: TGTGCCAGCTCACCGGAGCGTACGAACACTGAAGCTTTCTTT. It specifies CASSPERTNTEAFF.

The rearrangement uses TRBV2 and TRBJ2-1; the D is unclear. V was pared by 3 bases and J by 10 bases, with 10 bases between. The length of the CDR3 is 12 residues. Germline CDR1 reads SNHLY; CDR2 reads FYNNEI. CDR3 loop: CASSDVAHEQFF. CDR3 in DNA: TGTGCCAGCAGTGACGTGGCCCACGAGCAGTTCTTC.

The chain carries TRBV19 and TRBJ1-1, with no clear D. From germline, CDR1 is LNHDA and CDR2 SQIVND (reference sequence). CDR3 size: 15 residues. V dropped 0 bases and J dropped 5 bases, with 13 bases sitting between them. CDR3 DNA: TGTGCCAGTAGTATAGATTGGGTGGAGGTGACTGAAGCTTTCTTT. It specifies CASSIDWVEVTEAFF. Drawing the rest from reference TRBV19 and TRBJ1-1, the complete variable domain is DGGITQSPKYLFRKEGQNVTLSCEQNLNHDAMYWYRQDPGQGLRLIYYSQIVNDFQKGDIAEGYSVSREKKESFPLTVTSAQKNPTAFYLCASSIDWVEVTEAFFGQGTRLTVV.

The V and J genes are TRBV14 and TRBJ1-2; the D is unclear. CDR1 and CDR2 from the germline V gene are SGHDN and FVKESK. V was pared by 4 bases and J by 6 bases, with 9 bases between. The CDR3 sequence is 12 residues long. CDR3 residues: CASSPWSHGYTF. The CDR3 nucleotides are TGTGCCAGCAGCCCCTGGTCCCATGGCTACACCTTC.

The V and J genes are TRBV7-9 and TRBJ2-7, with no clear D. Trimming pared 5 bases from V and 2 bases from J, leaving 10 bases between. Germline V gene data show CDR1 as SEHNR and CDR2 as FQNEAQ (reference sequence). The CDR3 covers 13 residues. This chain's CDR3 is CASSPPSTYEQYF. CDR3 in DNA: TGTGCCAGCAGCCCACCCAGCACCTACGAGCAGTACTTC.